Sequencing of this T cell receptor beta chain was carried out in a study of prognosis after radiotherapy for stage I lung cancer. Genomic DNA provided the template from which TCR beta CDR3 was amplified by two-round multiplex PCR. Primers specific to each TRBV and TRBJ gene drove first-round PCR. MiXCR, run by TCRdb on the multiplex PCR reads, gives a single entry per CDR3 protein. The table lists fewer than 25,000 distinct CDR3 sequences, 55% of them singletons, with 25% to 30% in the top ten. Judged by abundance, this clonotype is medium-sized. The CDR3 runs to 17 residues. Germline lookup yields CDR1 DFQATT and CDR2 SNEGSKA (reference sequence). The junction had 9 bases not matched to a gene; V was cut back by 3 bases and J by 7 bases.

This TCR was recovered from a donor older than 45 with non-small cell lung cancer. The source material was PBMCs, sampled before or after stereotactic body radiation therapy (not recorded which). The chain carries TRBV20-1 and TRBJ2-1, with TRBD2 matching 16 bases. CDR3 loop: CSASGTSGRGGLNEQFF. In nucleotides, the CDR3 is TGCAGTGCTAGTGGGACTAGCGGGAGGGGGGGTTTAAATGAGCAGTTCTTC.